Listed below are T cell receptor beta chains from one sample, sequenced in a study of control samples from healthy donors and cancer patients. Method: immunoSEQ multiplex PCR; TCRdb's copy keeps in-frame clones and lacks some. Here the sample spans about 140,000 clones, about 91% being singletons. The sequenced material came from blood. The receptors shown here come from a young man in good health. The CDR3 runs from the conserved cysteine through the conserved F or W. Each record gives: D gene, J gene, V gene, clone size, CDR3 protein, CDR3 DNA. D genes are given only for firm matches. Some rows mark clone size as missing; the rest say once, few, many or name a class of expanded clone.

D gene: .
J gene: TRBJ2-2
V gene: TRBV29-1
clone size: .
CDR3 protein: CSVASGSGELFF
CDR3 DNA: TGCAGCGTTGCGTCTGGGTCCGGGGAGCTGTTTTTT

D gene: .
J gene: TRBJ1-1
V gene: TRBV2
clone size: .
CDR3 protein: CASSEEGRGRVEAFF
CDR3 DNA: TGTGCCAGCAGTGAAGAAGGCAGGGGTAGGGTGGAAGCTTTCTTT

D gene: .
J gene: TRBJ1-4
V gene: TRBV13
clone size: .
CDR3 protein: CASSLRNEKLFF
CDR3 DNA: TGTGCCAGCAGCCTCCGCAATGAAAAACTGTTTTTT

D gene: TRBD1
J gene: TRBJ2-7
V gene: TRBV5-1
clone size: .
CDR3 protein: CASTAGTVGTEQYF
CDR3 DNA: TGCGCCAGCACCGCCGGGACAGTTGGTACCGAGCAGTACTTC

D gene: .
J gene: TRBJ2-1
V gene: TRBV5-4
clone size: once
CDR3 protein: CASSPRQISLNEQFF
CDR3 DNA: TGTGCCAGCAGCCCCAGACAGATTAGTCTGAATGAGCAGTTCTTC

D gene: TRBD1
J gene: TRBJ2-7
V gene: TRBV24-1
clone size: .
CDR3 protein: CATSDGQGEQYF
CDR3 DNA: TGTGCCACCAGTGACGGACAGGGGGAGCAGTACTTC

D gene: .
J gene: TRBJ2-2
V gene: TRBV5-4
clone size: .
CDR3 protein: CASSLISGELFF
CDR3 DNA: TGTGCCAGCAGCTTGATATCCGGGGAGCTGTTTTTT

D gene: TRBD1
J gene: TRBJ2-7
V gene: TRBV19
clone size: .
CDR3 protein: CASSIVQGIGEQYF
CDR3 DNA: TGTGCCAGTAGTATCGTACAGGGGATCGGCGAGCAGTACTTC

D gene: .
J gene: TRBJ2-7
V gene: TRBV5-1
clone size: few
CDR3 protein: CASSLAAGVSGEQYF
CDR3 DNA: TGCGCCAGCAGCTTGGCCGCAGGGGTATCGGGCGAGCAGTACTTC

D gene: TRBD1
J gene: TRBJ1-2
V gene: TRBV19
clone size: .
CDR3 protein: CASSIRDRGGYGYTF
CDR3 DNA: TGTGCCAGTAGTATCAGGGACAGGGGCGGCTATGGCTACACCTTC

D gene: .
J gene: TRBJ2-2
V gene: TRBV7-9
clone size: .
CDR3 protein: CASSLLGSGTGELFF
CDR3 DNA: TGTGCCAGCAGCTTACTTGGGTCGGGGACCGGGGAGCTGTTTTTT

D gene: .
J gene: TRBJ2-6
V gene: TRBV27
clone size: .
CDR3 protein: CASSLFGRGVGANVLTF
CDR3 DNA: TGTGCCAGCAGTTTATTTGGCAGGGGGGTAGGGGCCAACGTCCTGACTTTC

D gene: .
J gene: TRBJ2-2
V gene: TRBV18
clone size: once
CDR3 protein: CASSPTGELFF
CDR3 DNA: TGTGCCAGCTCACCCACCGGGGAGCTGTTTTTT

D gene: .
J gene: TRBJ2-7
V gene: TRBV2
clone size: once
CDR3 protein: CASRPGTALTYEQYF
CDR3 DNA: TGTGCCAGCAGGCCCGGGACCGCCCTAACCTACGAGCAGTACTTC

D gene: TRBD2
J gene: TRBJ2-5
V gene: TRBV9
clone size: .
CDR3 protein: CASSVGTRGSGTETQYF
CDR3 DNA: TGTGCCAGCAGCGTCGGGACTAGGGGTTCAGGTACGGAGACCCAGTACTTC

D gene: .
J gene: TRBJ2-7
V gene: TRBV6-5
clone size: .
CDR3 protein: CASRSGAEQYF
CDR3 DNA: TGTGCCAGCAGGTCGGGGGCCGAGCAGTACTTC

D gene: .
J gene: TRBJ2-2
V gene: TRBV9
clone size: .
CDR3 protein: CASSEDPGYPTNTGELFF
CDR3 DNA: TGTGCCAGCAGCGAGGATCCGGGATACCCCACGAACACCGGGGAGCTGTTTTTT

D gene: TRBD1
J gene: TRBJ2-7
V gene: TRBV19
clone size: once
CDR3 protein: CASSVGQGLYEQYF
CDR3 DNA: TGTGCCAGTAGTGTAGGACAGGGACTCTACGAGCAGTACTTC

D gene: .
J gene: TRBJ1-6
V gene: TRBV7-9
clone size: .
CDR3 protein: CASSLGGNSPLHF
CDR3 DNA: TGTGCCAGCAGCTTAGGCGGGAATTCACCCCTCCACTTT

D gene: .
J gene: TRBJ1-2
V gene: TRBV2
clone size: .
CDR3 protein: CASSEAGRGYGYTF
CDR3 DNA: TGTGCCAGCAGTGAGGCGGGACGAGGCTATGGCTACACCTTC

D gene: .
J gene: TRBJ1-5
V gene: TRBV27
clone size: few
CDR3 protein: CASSLSGVSQPQHF
CDR3 DNA: TGTGCCAGCAGTTTATCGGGGGTAAGTCAGCCCCAGCATTTT

D gene: .
J gene: TRBJ1-6
V gene: TRBV15
clone size: .
CDR3 protein: CATSRGVGNASPLHF
CDR3 DNA: TGTGCCACCAGCAGGGGGGTAGGGAATGCTTCACCCCTCCACTTT

D gene: TRBD1
J gene: TRBJ2-7
V gene: TRBV28
clone size: .
CDR3 protein: CASSRQGDEQYF
CDR3 DNA: TGTGCCAGCAGTAGACAGGGAGACGAGCAGTACTTC

D gene: .
J gene: TRBJ2-7
V gene: TRBV28
clone size: .
CDR3 protein: CASSLGPAPYEQYF
CDR3 DNA: TGTGCCAGCAGTTTGGGTCCAGCCCCCTACGAGCAGTACTTC

D gene: .
J gene: TRBJ1-1
V gene: TRBV11-3
clone size: .
CDR3 protein: CASSLGPGYTEAFF
CDR3 DNA: TGTGCCAGCAGCTTAGGGCCAGGGTACACTGAAGCTTTCTTT

D gene: .
J gene: TRBJ1-1
V gene: TRBV5-1
clone size: once
CDR3 protein: CASSLEGPSNTEAFF
CDR3 DNA: TGCGCCAGCAGCTTGGAAGGGCCTTCGAACACTGAAGCTTTCTTT

D gene: .
J gene: TRBJ1-3
V gene: TRBV11-2
clone size: .
CDR3 protein: CASSLVPGNTIYF
CDR3 DNA: TGTGCCAGCAGCTTAGTCCCCGGAAACACCATATATTTT

D gene: .
J gene: TRBJ2-1
V gene: TRBV19
clone size: once
CDR3 protein: CASSIYGNYNEQFF
CDR3 DNA: TGTGCCAGTAGTATTTACGGGAATTACAATGAGCAGTTCTTC

D gene: .
J gene: TRBJ1-5
V gene: TRBV6-6
clone size: .
CDR3 protein: CASSYSGPGQPQHF
CDR3 DNA: TGTGCCAGCAGTTACTCAGGCCCGGGGCAGCCCCAGCATTTT

D gene: .
J gene: TRBJ1-1
V gene: TRBV5-1
clone size: .
CDR3 protein: CASSLVVAGATEAFF
CDR3 DNA: TGCGCCAGCAGCTTGGTCGTGGCAGGGGCCACTGAAGCTTTCTTT

D gene: TRBD2
J gene: TRBJ2-1
V gene: TRBV11-3
clone size: .
CDR3 protein: CASSLGALAGGPNEQFF
CDR3 DNA: TGTGCCAGCAGCTTAGGGGCCTTGGCGGGGGGCCCCAATGAGCAGTTCTTC